This entry lists 13 T cell receptor beta chains sequenced from one sample in a study of T cell repertoires in cytomegalovirus infection. Each CDR3 protein gets one entry after TCRdb re-called the reads with MiXCR. The sample holds fewer than 700,000 distinct CDR3 sequences, less than 25% seen once. Specimen: CD8+ T cells from PBMCs. The receptors shown here come from a human donor in good health (CMV status not recorded). Some clones in this sample may be carry-over from other donors' samples.

This sequence joins TRBV20-1 and TRBJ1-5; TRBD1 is a possible D gene (5 bases). The CDR3 covers 15 residues. V dropped 3 bases and J dropped 6 bases, with 18 bases sitting between them. Germline V lookup: CDR1 DFQATT, CDR2 SNEGSKA (reference sequence). CDR3 coding DNA: TGCAGTGCTAGGGACGGAGGGGAGTTCGGTCAGCCCCAGCATTTT. Its protein is CSARDGGEFGQPQHF.

This clonotype was seen ten or more times. The rearrangement links TRBV7-6 to TRBJ1-1; 9 bases are a match to TRBD1. The CDR3 runs to 15 residues. The germline V gene encodes CDR1 SGHVS and CDR2 FNYEAQ. The V and J ends lost 2 bases and 2 bases, in that order; junction bases with no gene match: 3. In nucleotides, the CDR3 is TGTGCCAGCAGCTTAAGACAGGGGGGAAACACTGAAGCTTTCTTT. Translating it yields CASSLRQGGNTEAFF.

The rearrangement joins TRBV5-8 to TRBJ2-7; D unresolved. CDR3 size: 10 residues. V was trimmed by 1 base and J by 7 bases, leaving 3 bases between them. The V gene's germline CDR1 is SGHTS and CDR2 YDEGEE. CDR3 residues: CASSLREQYF. The DNA for the CDR3 is TGTGCCAGCAGCTTGAGGGAGCAGTACTTC.

The genes are TRBV7-8 and TRBJ1-5; 11 nucleotides align to TRBD1. CDR3 length: 18 amino acids. The germline V gene has CDR1 SGHVS and CDR2 FQNEAQ. V shed 3 bases, J shed 5 bases, and the junction held 12 bases outside the gene matches. In DNA form, the CDR3 reads TGTGCCAGCAGCTTGATCTACGGGACGGGACAGGGGGATCAGCCCCAGCATTTT. Protein sequence: CASSLIYGTGQGDQPQHF.

This clonotype turned up a few times. CDR3: CSARDLLTDTQYF. CDR3 nucleotide sequence: TGCAGTGCTAGAGATCTCCTCACAGATACGCAGTATTTT. The chain recombines TRBV20-1 with TRBJ2-3; D gene ambiguous. The germline CDR1 and CDR2 sequences are DFQATT and SNEGSKA (reference sequence). The CDR3 has 13 amino acids. V gave up 0 bases and J gave up 2 bases, with 6 bases separating them.

Worth noting for this clonotype: An end of the junction differs from the germline gene, which may be a read error. The chain is built from TRBV15 and TRBJ2-3; D is perhaps TRBD2 (6 bases). CDR1 and CDR2 from the germline V gene are LNHNV and YYDKDF (reference sequence). The CDR3 totals 17 residues. This chain's CDR3 is CVTSRDFGTLDTDTQYF. The CDR3 DNA reads TGTGTCACCAGCAGAGACTTCGGGACTCTTGACACAGATACGCAGTATTTT.

This clonotype was counted ten times or more. The chain uses TRBV7-9 and TRBJ1-1; D possibly corresponds to TRBD1 (6 bases). The CDR3 loop spans 15 amino acids. Germline CDR1 SEHNR, CDR2 FQNEAQ (reference sequence). Trimming stripped 4 bases from V and 5 bases from J, with 17 bases between. CDR3: CASSSVKGVGTEAFF. The CDR3 bases are TGTGCCAGCAGCTCTGTTAAGGGGGTCGGGACTGAAGCTTTCTTT.

This clonotype has just a few counts. This chain links TRBV7-9 with TRBJ1-1; D perhaps matches TRBD1 (5 bases). This CDR3 has 14 residues. V was cut by 5 bases and J by 5 bases, with 15 bases left in between. Germline V CDR1 and CDR2: SEHNR, FQNEAQ (reference sequence). In DNA form, the CDR3 reads TGTGCCAGCAGCGGCAGGGACTATCTTACTGAAGCTTTCTTT. It specifies CASSGRDYLTEAFF.

This clonotype was counted many times. J is TRBJ2-2 and V is TRBV7-9; D unresolved. Between the trimmed V and J ends, which lost 11 bases and 3 bases, there was a span of 7 bases. The CDR3 is 11 residues long. The germline gives CDR1 SEHNR, CDR2 FQNEAQ (reference sequence). The CDR3 sequence: CAGTDTGELFF. DNA of the CDR3: TGTGCCGGAACTGACACCGGGGAGCTGTTTTTT.

On this clonotype: An end of the junction differs from the germline gene, which may be a read error. The rearrangement joins TRBV12-3 or TRBV12-4 to TRBJ2-2; D may be TRBD1 (6 bases). The CDR3 totals 13 residues. CDR3 in DNA: TGTACCAGCAGTCCAGGACAGTACGGGGAGCTGTTTTTT. Protein: CTSSPGQYGELFF.

Notes on this clonotype: Just one base apart from a much larger clone, this may be a read error. The chain uses TRBV7-9 and TRBJ1-1, with TRBD1 as a possible D gene (5 bases). V lost 8 bases, J lost 1 base, and 20 bases lay in between. CDR3 length equals 16 residues. The germline CDR1 and CDR2 sequences are SEHNR and FQNEAQ (reference sequence). CDR3 residues: CASDPLRGTGNTEAFF. Here the CDR3 DNA reads TGTGCCAGCGATCCCCTTCGGGGGACGGGGAACACTGAAGCTTTCTTT.

At least ten counts were recorded for this clonotype. V and J are TRBV7-6 and TRBJ2-7, with TRBD2 as a possible D gene (5 bases). In germline, CDR1 is SGHVS, CDR2 FNYEAQ. Trimming left V 1 base short and J 5 bases short, with 15 bases between. The CDR3 extends over 15 amino acids. As DNA, the CDR3 is TGTGCCAGCAGCTTAGGGGGAGAAGATGATCACGAGCAGTACTTC. This encodes CASSLGGEDDHEQYF.

This rearrangement joins TRBV12-3 or TRBV12-4 to TRBJ1-2; no reliable D call. This CDR3 comprises 13 residues. V dropped 3 bases and J dropped 10 bases, with 15 bases sitting between them. DNA of the CDR3: TGTGCCAGCAGTTTCCCCAGGCTCAGAGACTACACCTTC. It encodes CASSFPRLRDYTF.